The sequence of this T cell receptor beta chain was determined in a study of shared clonotypes between healthy human individuals. Whole-study findings and limits: Compared with memory subsets, naive subsets generally had larger estimated richness. Naive CD4 clonotypes overlapped across a few donors at around 5%.

This CDR3 is built from 14 residues. Trimming pared 6 bases from V and 3 bases from J, leaving 14 bases between. From germline, CDR1 is LNHDA and CDR2 SQIVND (reference sequence). Several immunoSEQ plates received, in even portions, the genomic DNA of each subset. Produced via immunoSEQ multiplex PCR; TCRdb's table is partial and in-frame only. The sample has 850,000 to 1,200,000 clones, roughly 80% seen once. For this clone: What it binds is unknown.

Researchers partitioned CD4+ cells into CD45RA+ naive and CD45RA-negative memory subsets. The TCR sequence derives from a young man in good health. The chain uses TRBV19 and TRBJ1-2, with a possible D match to TRBD1 (5 bases). Input material: memory CD4+ T cells sorted from blood. Subset noted: CD45RA-negative fraction. The CDR3 protein is CASRQVAKDYGYTF. The CDR3 DNA reads TGTGCCAGTAGACAGGTCGCAAAGGACTATGGCTACACCTTC.